Below are 27 T cell receptor beta chains sequenced from a single sample in a study of T cell responses to AZD1222 COVID-19 vaccine. Produced via immunoSEQ multiplex PCR; TCRdb's table is partial and in-frame only. The sample carries about 150,000 clones, roughly nine tenths recorded once. The sequencing used peripheral blood, collected on day 0 of AZD1222 vaccination. These receptor sequences come from an adult in good health.

The chain is built from TRBV6-4 and TRBJ1-4; a weak D match, TRBD1 (5 bases). The V end lost 11 bases, the J end lost 0 bases, and 13 bases lay between the germline ends. Germline V gives CDR1 MRHNA, CDR2 SNTAGT. CDR3 length equals 14 residues. CDR3 loop: CAGGTDTTNEKLFF. As DNA, the CDR3 is TGTGCCGGAGGGACCGACACAACTAATGAAAAACTGTTTTTT.

This chain links TRBV6-4 with TRBJ2-2; D perhaps matches TRBD1 (6 bases). Germline assignment: CDR1 MRHNA and CDR2 SNTAGT. V lost 0 bases to trimming and J lost 9 bases, with 11 bases between them. This CDR3 comprises 14 residues. The CDR3 region is CASSDSMGARELFF. The CDR3 DNA is TGTGCCAGCAGTGACTCGATGGGGGCGAGGGAGCTGTTTTTT.

The CDR3 sequence: CASSVAPAETQYF. The CDR3 nucleotides read TGTGCCAGCAGCGTAGCCCCCGCCGAGACCCAGTACTTC. V usage is TRBV9 and J usage is TRBJ2-5; D call uncertain. This CDR3 spans 13 amino acids. CDR1 is SGDLS and CDR2 is YYNGEE in the germline V gene. Trimming shortened V by 0 bases and J by 5 bases, and 8 bases separated the two germline ends.

The rearrangement joins TRBV27 to TRBJ2-3; 15 bases line up with TRBD2. Germline lookup yields CDR1 MNHEY and CDR2 SMNVEV (reference sequence). The CDR3 covers 18 residues. Trimming removed 7 bases from V and 2 bases from J; junction bases left unmatched: 10. The CDR3 nucleotides are TGTGCCAGCAAGGGACTAGCGGGGGGCCCTACTAACACAGATACGCAGTATTTT. It translates to CASKGLAGGPTNTDTQYF.

The chain links TRBV9 to TRBJ2-1, with TRBD2 identical over 14 bases. The CDR3 extends over 16 amino acids. Trimming removed 2 bases from V and 9 bases from J; junction bases left unmatched: 7. Germline V CDR1 and CDR2: SGDLS, YYNGEE. In DNA form, the CDR3 reads TGTGCCAGCAGCGTGGGGACTAGCGGGAGTGGCAGTGAGCAGTTCTTC. Translating gives CASSVGTSGSGSEQFF.

The gene calls are TRBV19 and TRBJ1-2, with 8 nucleotides matching TRBD1. Germline V gene sequence: CDR1 LNHDA, CDR2 SQIVND (reference sequence). V gave up 6 bases and J gave up 5 bases; unmatched junction bases: 5. The CDR3 totals 13 residues. The CDR3 region has the DNA TGTGCCAGTAGATGGGGACAGGCATATGGCTACACCTTC. It specifies CASRWGQAYGYTF.

V is TRBV7-2 and J is TRBJ1-6; 8 nucleotides agree with TRBD1. The germline V gene encodes CDR1 SGHTA and CDR2 FQGNSA. The CDR3 is 18 amino acids. Losses at the gene ends were 6 bases for V and 0 bases for J; bases not matched to a gene: 10. Here the CDR3 reads CASSQGANLGSYNSPLHF. The CDR3 DNA sequence: TGTGCCAGCAGTCAGGGGGCAAATCTTGGCTCCTATAATTCACCCCTCCACTTT.

The V call is TRBV5-6, the J call TRBJ1-1, with 8 positions matching TRBD1. The germline gives CDR1 SGHDT, CDR2 YYEEEE. This CDR3 region has 16 residues. Trimming removed 2 bases from V and 10 bases from J; junction bases left unmatched: 16. The DNA of the CDR3 is TGTGCCAGCAGCTTCGGACAGGGCAGCGCCTGGGCGGGAGCTTTCTTT. It codes for CASSFGQGSAWAGAFF.

V and J are TRBV5-1 and TRBJ1-4, with 9 bases aligning to TRBD1. The V gene's germline CDR1 is SGHRS and CDR2 YFSETQ. The V segment lost 0 bases and the J segment 7 bases; nucleotides outside the gene matches: 7. This CDR3 is built from 16 residues. The CDR3, as DNA: TGCGCCAGCAGCTTGGACGAGAGGGACAGGGCTGAAAAACTGTTTTTT. Protein: CASSLDERDRAEKLFF.

The rearrangement uses TRBV5-4 and TRBJ1-1; D ambiguous. Trimming stripped 4 bases from V and 1 base from J, with 8 bases between. This CDR3 has 13 residues. Germline lookup yields CDR1 SGHNT and CDR2 YYREEE (reference sequence). CDR3 protein: CASSAPQNTEAFF. The CDR3 DNA sequence: TGTGCCAGCAGCGCTCCCCAGAACACTGAAGCTTTCTTT.

This chain connects TRBV10-3 to TRBJ1-1; D is unclear. Germline CDR1 and CDR2: ENHRY and SYGVKD. This CDR3 has 13 amino acids. With 3 bases removed from V and 5 bases from J, the gap between germline ends came to 10 bases. The CDR3 bases are TGTGCCATCAGTGACGGGGTTACAACTGAAGCTTTCTTT. The encoded protein is CAISDGVTTEAFF.

The CDR3 is CASSLLQQGGETQYF. The CDR3 DNA follows: TGTGCCAGCAGCTTATTGCAACAGGGTGGCGAGACCCAGTACTTC. The chain couples TRBV7-8 to TRBJ2-5, with D maybe TRBD1 (6 bases). Germline-derived CDR1 and CDR2 are SGHVS and FQNEAQ. CDR3 length: 15 amino acids. The V gene lost 2 bases and the J gene lost 5 bases, with 15 bases spanning the gap.

This clone was recorded once. The J gene is TRBJ2-3, the V gene TRBV9; 9 bases agree with TRBD2. The V segment lost 0 bases and the J segment 0 bases; nucleotides outside the gene matches: 8. This CDR3 comprises 18 residues. The V gene's germline CDR1 is SGDLS and CDR2 YYNGEE. CDR3 DNA sequence: TGTGCCAGCAGCGTAGTAGCGGGAGCTTTCCTTAGCACAGATACGCAGTATTTT. It is translated as CASSVVAGAFLSTDTQYF.

This chain links TRBV7-9 with TRBJ1-4; D is uncertain. Germline V CDR1 and CDR2: SEHNR, FQNEAQ (reference sequence). Trimming took 1 base from V and 8 from J, leaving 8 bases between them. CDR3 length equals 13 residues. The CDR3 loop is CASSLERSEKLFF. CDR3 nucleotides: TGTGCCAGCAGCTTAGAAAGGTCAGAAAAACTGTTTTTT. The full variable domain, with the rest looked up from reference TRBV7-9 and TRBJ1-4, is DTGVSQNPRHKITKRGQNVTFRCDPISEHNRLYWYRQTLGQGPEFLTYFQNEAQLEKSRLLSDRFSAERPKGSFSTLEIQRTEQGDSAMYLCASSLERSEKLFFGSGTQLSVL.

V usage is TRBV7-9 and J usage is TRBJ2-5; 12 nucleotides line up with TRBD1. Germline trimming cut 0 bases from V and 4 bases from J; bases unmatched to any gene: 6. The germline CDR1 and CDR2 sequences are SEHNR and FQNEAQ (reference sequence). The CDR3 has 17 amino acids. CDR3 nucleotide sequence: TGTGCCAGCAGCTTAGCGGGGGACAGGGGGCTGGGAGAGACCCAGTACTTC. This sequence encodes CASSLAGDRGLGETQYF.

This chain links TRBV7-3 with TRBJ2-3; D is uncertain. The CDR3 spans 13 residues. Deletions cut 2 bases from V and 8 bases from J, with 11 bases between. Looked up from germline, CDR1 is SGHTA and CDR2 is FQGTGA. The CDR3 loop is CASSLPRELTQYF. The DNA for the CDR3 is TGTGCCAGCAGCTTACCCCGAGAACTTACGCAGTATTTT.

The table lists this clone with a count of one. This chain's CDR3 is CASSLVLLADGNTIYF. DNA for the CDR3: TGCGCCAGCAGCTTGGTTCTATTAGCGGACGGAAACACCATATATTTT. The V gene is TRBV5-1, the J gene TRBJ1-3; D unclear. Germline assignment: CDR1 SGHRS and CDR2 YFSETQ. There are 16 residues in the CDR3. The V and J ends lost 0 bases and 4 bases respectively, with 14 bases between them.

V gene TRBV28 combines with J gene TRBJ1-1, with D hard to call. Trimming took off 6 bases at V and 5 bases at J, with 13 bases between the two ends. There are 13 residues in the CDR3. Looked up from germline, CDR1 is MDHEN and CDR2 is SYDVKM. CDR3 nucleotide sequence: TGTGCCAGCAGACGGGATTGGCGGACTGAAGCTTTCTTT. It translates to CASRRDWRTEAFF.

This CDR3 reads CASSKRTSGVGADTQYF. The CDR3 coding sequence is TGTGCCAGTAGTAAAAGGACTAGCGGGGTTGGGGCAGATACGCAGTATTTT. V gene TRBV19 combines with J gene TRBJ2-3; 12 bases map to TRBD2. There are 17 residues in the CDR3. Germline CDR1 and CDR2: LNHDA and SQIVND (reference sequence). Germline trimming cut 4 bases from V and 4 bases from J; bases unmatched to any gene: 9.

CDR3 amino acids: CASSRGYEQYF. CDR3 sequence (DNA): TGTGCCAGCAGCCGGGGCTACGAGCAGTACTTC. V gene TRBV13 combines with J gene TRBJ2-7, with D perhaps TRBD2 (5 bases). In germline, CDR1 is PRHDT, CDR2 FYEKMQ (reference sequence). The germline V and J ends were trimmed by 5 bases and 3 bases, with 5 bases remaining between them. The CDR3 contains 11 residues.

V is TRBV6-5 and J is TRBJ2-5; D call uncertain. Germline CDR1 is MNHEY and CDR2 is SVGAGI. The CDR3 runs 16 residues. The V end lost 4 bases, the J end lost 0 bases, and 15 bases lay between the germline ends. The CDR3 bases are TGTGCCAGCAGTTGGGGAATACTGTCCGACCAAGAGACCCAGTACTTC. It translates to CASSWGILSDQETQYF.

V gene TRBV5-4 combines with J gene TRBJ1-5, with a possible D match to TRBD1 (6 bases). Trimming cost V 6 bases and J 2 bases, with 15 bases left between them. Germline assignment: CDR1 SGHNT and CDR2 YYREEE (reference sequence). The CDR3 extends over 15 amino acids. The CDR3 DNA sequence: TGTGCCAGCACCCGGGGGGCACCTCGCAATCAGCCCCAGCATTTT. It yields the protein CASTRGAPRNQPQHF.

The V gene is TRBV11-3, the J gene TRBJ2-2; D assignment may be TRBD1 or TRBD2 (5 bases each). Trimming took 3 bases from V and 4 from J, leaving 12 bases between them. This CDR3 is 15 amino acids long. Germline CDR1 is SGHNT and CDR2 is YENEEA. CDR3 DNA sequence: TGTGCCAGCAGCTTGGACGGGACGGGCACCGGGGAGCTGTTTTTT. It codes for CASSLDGTGTGELFF.

Here the CDR3 DNA reads TGTGCCAGCAGCCCCGCCTGGGGTCGGAATTCACCCCTCCACTTT. Its protein product is CASSPAWGRNSPLHF. V is TRBV6-5 and J is TRBJ1-6; D is unclear. The V end was cut by 6 bases, the J end by 7 bases, with 16 bases between. The germline gives CDR1 MNHEY, CDR2 SVGAGI. This CDR3 contains 15 residues.

This rearrangement joins TRBV3-1 (or the pseudogene TRBV3-2) to TRBJ2-7; D is tentatively TRBD1 or TRBD2 (5 bases each). V gave up 4 bases and J gave up 3 bases, with 16 bases separating them. Germline V gene lookup returns CDR1 LGHDT and CDR2 YNNKEL (reference sequence). The CDR3 length is 15 residues. The CDR3 spells CASSLAYNRNYEQYF. The CDR3, as DNA: TGTGCCAGCAGCCTAGCGTATAACAGGAACTACGAGCAGTACTTC.

This clone was seen only once. The CDR3 loop reads CASSFGDWDRTNEQYF. CDR3 DNA: TGTGCCAGCAGCTTTGGGGACTGGGACAGGACTAATGAGCAGTACTTC. V is TRBV5-5 and J is TRBJ2-7; 8 bases align to TRBD1. V shed 2 bases, J shed 7 bases, and the junction held 14 bases outside the gene matches. This CDR3 is 16 amino acids long. Germline lookup yields CDR1 SGHKS and CDR2 YYEKEE (reference sequence).

The V gene is TRBV7-6, the J gene TRBJ1-4; a weak D match, TRBD1 (6 bases). The germline gives CDR1 SGHVS, CDR2 FNYEAQ. There are 16 residues in the CDR3. The V end was cut by 0 bases, the J end by 8 bases, with 16 bases between. CDR3 coding DNA: TGTGCCAGCAGCTTAGCGGGGGGCCGCCCAGCAGAAAAACTGTTTTTT. This encodes CASSLAGGRPAEKLFF. The complete variable domain, with remaining parts taken from reference TRBV7-6 and TRBJ1-4, reads GAGVSQSPRYKVTKRGQDVALRCDPISGHVSLYWYRQALGQGPEFLTYFNYEAQQDKSGLPNDRFSAERPEGSISTLTIQRTEQRDSAMYRCASSLAGGRPAEKLFFGSGTQLSVL.